The T cell receptor (beta chain) described here comes from a study of shared clonotypes between healthy human individuals. Study as a whole: The plates for each donor numbered three CD4 naive, three CD4 memory, two CD8 naive and one CD8 memory.

This clone was observed once. Its cognate antigen is unknown. Germline CDR1 is LNHDA and CDR2 is SQIVND (reference sequence). Trimming stripped 6 bases from V and 11 bases from J, with 22 bases between. CDR3 length: 14 residues. Study observations and caveats: Incompleteness in sorted-subset sequencing, despite large depth, was shown by rarefaction. Only a few donors were included, so the genetic and exposure-history diversity represented was limited.

Profiled with immunoSEQ multiplex PCR; TCRdb holds only in-frame clones, not every one. The data show about 2.4 million clones, approximately 94% seen once. Input material: naive CD4+ T cells from PBMCs. The subset: CD45RA+ positively selected. The receptor was isolated from a man between 18 and 35 years old in good health. Some clones in this sample may be carry-over from other donors' samples. The rearrangement uses TRBV19 and TRBJ1-1, with D possibly matching TRBD1 (6 bases). The CDR3 reads CASREDSFALAAFF. The CDR3 DNA reads as TGTGCCAGTAGGGAGGACAGCTTCGCCCTTGCGGCTTTCTTT.